This TCR beta chain derives from a study of cytomegalovirus exposure and HLA in healthy donors. Notes on the study in general: In a later analysis, a missense DCLRE1C variant was linked to TCR beta V- and J-gene trimming. Among the CMV-associated chains, three were confirmed in vitro as specific for CMV antigens. Judged likely to be a sequencing artifact was a cluster of highly shared sequence variants.

A remark on this clone: Its antigen is undetermined.

PCR involved 60 Vbeta and 13 Jbeta primers. Assay: immunoSEQ multiplex PCR; the TCRdb copy retains only in-frame clones and omits some. The sample records roughly 36,000 clones, 75% to 90% being singletons. Unmatched junction bases numbered 0, after V lost 3 bases and J lost 2 bases. CDR1 and CDR2 from the germline V gene are SGHRS and YFSETQ. This CDR3 contains 13 residues. The sequencing input was PBMCs. This clonotype originated in a male donor in good health and CMV-seronegative. The chain employs TRBV5-1 and TRBJ2-3, with 7 bases that match TRBD2. The CDR3 here is CASSWDYTDTQYF. CDR3 coding DNA: TGCGCCAGCAGCTGGGACTACACAGATACGCAGTATTTT.